This TCR beta chain was recovered during a study of early stage breast cancer tumors (dated 2017 in TCRdb). Context from the whole study: Of the approximately 15 invasive breast tumors, approximately 11 were found to be estrogen receptor-positive, progesterone receptor-positive and HER2-negative. On average, each sample got around 10-fold read coverage. Across all samples, 2,700,000 or so templates representing under 1.3 million unique clonotypes were detected. About 65% of the 12 ER+/PR+/HER2- tumors were invasive ductal carcinomas, while the other four were invasive lobular carcinomas.

Inclusive of the bounding cysteine and phenylalanine, the CDR3 is 13 residues long. The CDR3 DNA has 39 bases and is translated from base 1. V gives up 0 bases and J gives up 5 bases, and the segment between their germline ends measures 6 bases. The germline V gene (reference sequence) provides CDR1 SGHKS and CDR2 YYEKEE. Overall study outcomes, separate from this receptor: Because the cohort was small, analysis by tumor subtype was not possible. Greater similarity was observed between blood and normal breast repertoires than between blood and tumor repertoires, and tumor was distinguished from normal in about 85% of the 16 patients when each tissue was compared with blood. Sequencing bulk genomic DNA from unsorted cells could not capture chain pairing or functional markers like CD4, CD8 and FOXP3. Enriched TCRB sequences shared across patients were mostly commonly generated sequences, unlikely to play an important role in the tumor microenvironment. Compared with adjacent normal breast tissue, tumors had higher clonality and roughly 2.5-fold greater T cell density.

Turning to this clone: It has no known antigen specificity. Per-nucleotide qualities are absent, and no much larger clonotype sits a single base away.

Two independent genomic DNA replicates were amplified for each sample, with around 0.5 ug used for blood and around 1.5 ug for tumor or normal breast. Following the manufacturer's instructions, the ImmunoSeq Intro kit was used to carry out TCRB sequencing on genomic DNA. The multiplex PCR ran for 30 to 35 cycles using proprietary primers and spike-in control sequences for absolute quantification. Single-end 150-bp reads were used to sequence an 87-bp fragment spanning the CDR3 and the flanking V and J genes. Each lane of an Illumina MiSeq using version 3.0 chemistry carried seven multiplexed samples, with two replicates per sample. In the source study's methods: Raw data were processed with the vendor's proprietary pipeline, and both replicates were merged into a single result per sample. To define clonotypes, the study grouped productive rearrangements that shared the V-gene family, CDR3 amino acid sequence and J-gene segment. To compute clonality, the normalized Shannon entropy (Pielou evenness) of TCRB abundances was subtracted from 1. T cell density was estimated by dividing total templates by the number of input cells inferred from the DNA input amount. Recon was used with default parameters to estimate total repertoire diversity and clonality. A clonotype counted as tumor-enriched if its abundance in tumor exceeded 0.1% and was at least 32-fold higher than its abundance in normal breast. Drawn from immuneACCESS, this table holds only the in-frame rearrangements with V and J called that TCRdb kept. Clones are partly lost; checked studies trace under half to an unresolved V gene and leave the rest unexplained. That table gives V, J and clone size, and the DNA gave D and trimming. This sample lists 8,500 to 10,000 clones; more than 60% were detected once. The ten largest clones represent 7% to 9% of the sample.

Taken from roughly 1.8-3.8 cm away from the tumor, the adjacent normal breast tissue was rinsed with PBS and kept in prechilled RNAlater. Normal breast tissue often required about 95-310 mg of tissue for sufficient DNA because of high lipid content and low cell density. The study profiled bulk TCR beta-chain repertoires in matched peripheral blood, tumor and adjacent normal breast tissue taken from about 15 patients with early-stage breast cancer. Genomic DNA was extracted with the Qiagen AllPrep DNA/RNA Mini kit. The rearrangement combines TRBV5-5 with TRBJ2-1, with a weak D call of TRBD1 (5 bases match). The source material was normal breast tissue next to the tumor. The receptor comes from a person aged 40 to 49 with breast cancer. The DNA is as follows: TGTGCCAGCAGCTTGGGCAGGGACAATGAGCAGTTCTTC. This gives the protein CASSLGRDNEQFF. The variable domain in full, with residues beyond the CDR3 obtained from the reference TRBV5-5 and TRBJ2-1 genes, is DAGVTQSPTHLIKTRGQQVTLRCSPISGHKSVSWYQQVLGQGPQFIFQYYEKEERGRGNFPDRFSARQFPNYSSELNVNALLLGDSALYLCASSLGRDNEQFFGPGTRLTVL.